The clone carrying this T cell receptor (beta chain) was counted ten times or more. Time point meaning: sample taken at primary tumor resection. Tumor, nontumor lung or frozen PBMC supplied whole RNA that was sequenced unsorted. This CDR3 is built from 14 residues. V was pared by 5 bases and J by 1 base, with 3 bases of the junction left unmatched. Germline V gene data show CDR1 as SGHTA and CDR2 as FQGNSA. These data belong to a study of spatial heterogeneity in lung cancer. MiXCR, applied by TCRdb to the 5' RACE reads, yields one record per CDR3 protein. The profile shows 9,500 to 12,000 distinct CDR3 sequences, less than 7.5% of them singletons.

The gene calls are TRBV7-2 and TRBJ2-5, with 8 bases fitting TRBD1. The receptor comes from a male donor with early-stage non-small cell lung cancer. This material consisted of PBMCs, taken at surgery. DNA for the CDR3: TGTGCCAGCAGCCGTGGACAGGGCCAAGAGACCCAGTACTTC. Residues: CASSRGQGQETQYF.